This T cell receptor (beta chain) stems from a study of T cells in Graves' hyperthyroidism and ophthalmopathy. Amplification yielded TCR beta CDR3 regions, with RNA transcripts as the source. First-round RT-PCR with HTBI primers amplified the TCR CDR3 region. One entry per CDR3 protein results from TCRdb running MiXCR on the multiplex PCR reads. The data show about 460,000 distinct CDR3 sequences, around a fifth seen once. A note on this clonotype: One junction end disagrees with the germline gene, perhaps due to a read error.

The sequencing input was blood. The TCR was taken from a woman aged 70-85 years with Graves' ophthalmopathy.

The CDR3 protein is CASSLRREGLRTATQYF. The CDR3 DNA reads TGTGCCAGCAGCTTGCGGCGGGAGGGCCTAAGGACAGCTACGCAGTATTTT. The chain combines TRBV11-2 with TRBJ2-3; 9 nucleotides line up with TRBD2. Germline V gene sequence: CDR1 SGHAT, CDR2 FQNNGV. The CDR3 totals 17 residues.